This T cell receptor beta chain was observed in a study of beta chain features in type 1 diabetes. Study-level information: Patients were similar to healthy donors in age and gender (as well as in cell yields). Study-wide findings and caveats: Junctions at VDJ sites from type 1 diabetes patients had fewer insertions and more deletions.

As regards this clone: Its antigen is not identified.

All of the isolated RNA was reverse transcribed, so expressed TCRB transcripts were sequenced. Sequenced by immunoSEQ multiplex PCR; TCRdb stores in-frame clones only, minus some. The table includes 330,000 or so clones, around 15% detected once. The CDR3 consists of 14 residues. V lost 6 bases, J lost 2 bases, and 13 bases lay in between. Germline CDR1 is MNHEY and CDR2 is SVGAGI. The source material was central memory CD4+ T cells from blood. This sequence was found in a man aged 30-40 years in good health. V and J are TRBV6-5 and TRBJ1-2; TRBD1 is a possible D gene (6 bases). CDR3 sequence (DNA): TGTGCCAGCAGGGCCCGGGACATCAACTATGGCTACACCTTC. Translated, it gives CASRARDINYGYTF.